The 30 T cell receptor beta chains given below trace back to one sample, sequenced in a study of CD39 and CD103 CD8 tumor-infiltrating T cells. Method: immunoSEQ multiplex PCR; TCRdb's copy keeps in-frame clones and lacks some. The sample carries about 15,000 clones, around nine tenths recorded once. The sample consisted of CD8+ T cells sorted from blood. The subset is: total memory CD8 T cells (CD45RA-CCR7+/-) from blood or uninvolved lymph node. These receptors came from a human donor with head and neck squamous cell carcinoma.

The chain recombines TRBV7-9 with TRBJ2-7; D is ambiguous. V was clipped by 5 bases and J by 3 bases, with 8 bases between them. The CDR3 totals 12 residues. Germline V gene sequence: CDR1 SEHNR, CDR2 FQNEAQ (reference sequence). CDR3 residues: CASSAQSYEQYF. The CDR3 nucleotides are TGTGCCAGCAGCGCACAAAGCTACGAGCAGTACTTC.

The genes are TRBV27 and TRBJ1-2; D may be TRBD1 (5 bases). The V end was cut by 9 bases, the J end by 4 bases, with 12 bases between. The germline CDR1 and CDR2 sequences are MNHEY and SMNVEV (reference sequence). This CDR3 is built from 12 residues. The CDR3 DNA reads TGTGCCAGTAGGCAGGGTGGCTATGGCTACACCTTC. Translated, it gives CASRQGGYGYTF.

This chain uses TRBV14 with TRBJ2-6; D is possibly TRBD2 (5 bases). The V end lost 5 bases, the J end lost 8 bases, and 10 bases lay between the germline ends. Germline CDR1 and CDR2: SGHDN and FVKESK. This CDR3 is built from 13 residues. CDR3 sequence: CASSEGLTNVLTF. DNA for the CDR3: TGTGCCAGCAGCGAGGGCCTTACCAACGTCCTGACTTTC.

The J gene is TRBJ2-7, the V gene TRBV4-1; D not certain. This CDR3 contains 13 residues. The V end was cut by 0 bases, the J end by 3 bases, with 6 bases between. Germline loops: CDR1 MGHRA, CDR2 YSYEKL. CDR3 bases: TGCGCCAGCAGCCAAGAGACTGTCTACGAGCAGTACTTC. Encoded protein: CASSQETVYEQYF.

This chain joins TRBV27 and TRBJ2-3; 10 bases align to TRBD2. The ends lost 6 bases at V and 3 bases at J; junction bases unmatched: 0. In germline, CDR1 is MNHEY, CDR2 SMNVEV (reference sequence). The CDR3 is 13 amino acids. CDR3 bases: TGTGCCAGCAGGACTAGCGGGACAGATACGCAGTATTTT. It codes for CASRTSGTDTQYF.

The CDR3: CASQHGTEAFF. In DNA, the CDR3 is TGTGCCAGCCAGCATGGGACTGAAGCTTTCTTT. The chain carries TRBV6-1 and TRBJ1-1; D is ambiguous. Germline V lookup: CDR1 MNHNS, CDR2 SASEGT. This CDR3 region has 11 residues. Trimming stripped 8 bases from V and 5 bases from J, with 9 bases between.

V and J are TRBV28 and TRBJ2-1, with 11 positions matching TRBD2. The CDR3 consists of 14 residues. Germline V gene sequence: CDR1 MDHEN, CDR2 SYDVKM. Trimming at V came to 5 bases and at J to 9 bases, leaving 6 bases not matched to a gene. This CDR3 reads CASSKTSGDLEQFF. The CDR3 bases are TGTGCCAGCAGTAAGACTAGCGGGGATCTTGAGCAGTTCTTC.

The chain couples TRBV9 to TRBJ1-4; the match to TRBD1 covers 9 bases. Losses at the gene ends were 4 bases for V and 6 bases for J; bases not matched to a gene: 7. The germline V gene has CDR1 SGDLS and CDR2 YYNGEE. The CDR3 has 15 residues. CDR3 amino acids: CASSPRTGEDEKLFF. CDR3 DNA sequence: TGTGCCAGCAGCCCTCGGACAGGGGAGGATGAAAAACTGTTTTTT.

V gene TRBV27 combines with J gene TRBJ2-1; unclear D gene. V lost 3 bases, J lost 2 bases, and 5 bases lay in between. Germline values: CDR1 MNHEY, CDR2 SMNVEV (reference sequence). This CDR3 spans 13 amino acids. The CDR3 DNA sequence: TGTGCCAGCAGTTTTGTTCCCTACAATGAGCAGTTCTTC. Protein product: CASSFVPYNEQFF.

This clone was seen more than once but under ten times. This chain joins TRBV29-1 and TRBJ1-1, with no clear D. Trimming took off 5 bases at V and 2 bases at J, with 15 bases between the two ends. Germline V lookup: CDR1 SQVTM, CDR2 ANQGSEA. The CDR3 contains 14 residues. Here the CDR3 DNA reads TGCAGCGTTCAAGGCAAGGGATCTAACACTGAAGCTTTCTTT. This gives the protein CSVQGKGSNTEAFF.

About this clone: A junction end diverges from the germline sequence, so it may reflect a read error. V usage is TRBV5-1 and J usage is TRBJ2-1, with unresolved D. CDR1 is SGHRS and CDR2 is YFSETQ in the germline V gene. The CDR3 is 14 amino acids. In DNA, the CDR3 is TGCGCCAGCAGGTTGGAAAGCTCCTACAATGAGCAGTTCTTC. Translating gives CASRLESSYNEQFF.

This chain connects TRBV30 to TRBJ1-1; D not resolved. V was trimmed by 5 bases and J by 7 bases, leaving 11 bases between them. CDR1 and CDR2 (germline): GTSNPN, SVGIG (reference sequence). The CDR3 has 11 amino acids. The CDR3: CAWGDTGEAFF. CDR3 sequence (DNA): TGTGCCTGGGGGGATACCGGTGAAGCTTTCTTT.

The count of this clone is one. The genes are TRBV23-1 and TRBJ1-4; no reliable D call. TRBV23-1 falls under the ORF class, with uncertain function. This CDR3 is 12 amino acids long. The germline V and J ends were trimmed by 3 bases and 7 bases, with 6 bases remaining between them. This chain's CDR3 is CASSHSPEKLFF. CDR3 DNA sequence: TGCGCCAGCAGTCATTCTCCTGAAAAACTGTTTTTT.

The gene calls are TRBV4-1 and TRBJ2-5, with D possibly being TRBD1 or TRBD2 (5 bases each). The length of the CDR3 is 17 residues. Trimming shortened V by 0 bases and J by 0 bases, and 14 bases separated the two germline ends. The germline V gene has CDR1 MGHRA and CDR2 YSYEKL. The CDR3 here is CASSQDGLEGYQETQYF. CDR3 sequence (DNA): TGCGCCAGCAGCCAAGATGGGCTTGAGGGGTACCAAGAGACCCAGTACTTC.

This chain links TRBV29-1 with TRBJ2-1; the D is unclear. CDR3 size: 16 residues. Germline V CDR1 and CDR2: SQVTM, ANQGSEA. Trimming stripped 6 bases from V and 0 bases from J, with 18 bases between. CDR3 DNA sequence: TGCAGCGTCTTGAATTTTGGGATAAGCTCCTACAATGAGCAGTTCTTC. This codes for CSVLNFGISSYNEQFF.

J is TRBJ2-1 and V is TRBV7-9; no firm D call. V shed 8 bases and J shed 0 bases, with 11 bases lying between them. Germline lookup yields CDR1 SEHNR and CDR2 FQNEAQ (reference sequence). CDR3 length equals 14 residues. DNA of the CDR3: TGTGCCAGCGACTTGGTGGACTCCTACAATGAGCAGTTCTTC. Its protein product is CASDLVDSYNEQFF.

The rearrangement links TRBV7-9 to TRBJ1-1; 7 positions match TRBD1. The CDR3 has 15 residues. V lost 5 bases to trimming and J lost 11 bases; unmatched junction nucleotides: 17. Looked up from germline, CDR1 is SEHNR and CDR2 is FQNEAQ (reference sequence). Here the CDR3 reads CASSQGGVLGPGAFF. DNA for the CDR3: TGTGCCAGCAGCCAGGGGGGTGTCTTGGGCCCCGGGGCTTTCTTT.

The J gene is TRBJ2-7, the V gene TRBV6-5, with 9 positions matching TRBD1. Trimming took 2 bases from V and 2 from J; bases not matched to a gene: 4. The CDR3 is made up of 15 amino acids. In germline, CDR1 is MNHEY, CDR2 SVGAGI. The CDR3 spells CASSYTGQGTYEQYF. The CDR3 coding sequence is TGTGCCAGCAGTTACACGGGACAGGGAACCTACGAGCAGTACTTC.

On this clone: The CDR3 carries no conserved terminal phenylalanine or tryptophan, so it likely arises from a read error. The chain is built from TRBV7-9 and TRBJ1-2, with a weak D call TRBD1 (5 bases). There are 14 residues in the CDR3. Germline CDR1 and CDR2: SEHNR and FQNEAQ (reference sequence). Trimming took off 1 base at V and 6 bases at J, with 12 bases between the two ends. The CDR3, as DNA: TGTGCCAGCAGCTTAGTCCAGGGTCTGGATGGCTACACCCTC. It is translated as CASSLVQGLDGYTL.

This chain uses TRBV9 with TRBJ2-1; 8 bases line up with TRBD1. Trimming took 3 bases from V and 0 from J; bases not matched to a gene: 8. CDR1 SGDLS and CDR2 YYNGEE come from the germline V gene. This CDR3 spans 17 amino acids. CDR3 DNA sequence: TGTGCCAGCAGCGATGGGACAGGCCTAGTCTCCTACAATGAGCAGTTCTTC. This translates into CASSDGTGLVSYNEQFF.

The V call is TRBV19, the J call TRBJ1-1; D gene ambiguous. This CDR3 is built from 15 residues. V gave up 1 base and J gave up 5 bases, with 14 bases separating them. Germline-derived CDR1 and CDR2 are LNHDA and SQIVND (reference sequence). Here the CDR3 reads CASSIGSGIRTEAFF. CDR3 sequence (DNA): TGTGCCAGTAGTATAGGTTCGGGGATACGGACTGAAGCTTTCTTT.

V gene TRBV14 combines with J gene TRBJ2-7; perhaps TRBD1 as D (5 bases). Germline CDR1 is SGHDN and CDR2 is FVKESK. The CDR3 contains 14 residues. Trimming pared 1 base from V and 4 bases from J, leaving 11 bases between. In DNA form, the CDR3 reads TGTGCCAGCAGCCAAGTGGGCAGGGAATACGAGCAGTACTTC. Amino acid sequence: CASSQVGREYEQYF.

The chain is built from TRBV27 and TRBJ1-4, with D uncertain. Trimming removed 5 bases from V and 0 bases from J, with 7 bases in between. This CDR3 spans 14 amino acids. CDR1 and CDR2 (germline): MNHEY, SMNVEV (reference sequence). This CDR3 reads CASSPLTTNEKLFF. In DNA, the CDR3 is TGTGCCAGCAGTCCCCTAACAACTAATGAAAAACTGTTTTTT.

This sequence joins TRBV4-1 and TRBJ2-1, with D tentatively TRBD1 or TRBD2 (6 bases each). V lost 2 bases and J lost 3, with 23 bases in between. The CDR3 sequence is 19 residues long. Germline V gives CDR1 MGHRA, CDR2 YSYEKL. The CDR3 region is CASSQLFEGGMFFYNEQFF. CDR3 sequence (DNA): TGCGCCAGCAGCCAACTATTCGAGGGGGGCATGTTTTTCTACAATGAGCAGTTCTTC.

V and J are TRBV5-1 and TRBJ1-1; no reliable D call. Trimming stripped 0 bases from V and 3 bases from J, with 6 bases between. The CDR3 sequence is 13 residues long. Looked up from germline, CDR1 is SGHRS and CDR2 is YFSETQ. CDR3 amino acids: CASSLVGHTEAFF. The CDR3 DNA reads as TGCGCCAGCAGCTTGGTAGGCCACACTGAAGCTTTCTTT. Drawing the rest from reference TRBV5-1 and TRBJ1-1, the complete variable domain is KAGVTQTPRYLIKTRGQQVTLSCSPISGHRSVSWYQQTPGQGLQFLFEYFSETQRNKGNFPGRFSGRQFSNSRSEMNVSTLELGDSALYLCASSLVGHTEAFFGQGTRLTVV.

V and J are TRBV29-1 and TRBJ2-1; TRBD2 aligns across 15 bases. CDR3 length equals 16 residues. Germline CDR1 is SQVTM and CDR2 is ANQGSEA. The ends lost 4 bases at V and 3 bases at J; junction bases unmatched: 4. In DNA, the CDR3 is TGCAGCGTTGCCGGGACTAGCGGGGGGTTCTACAATGAGCAGTTCTTC. It codes for CSVAGTSGGFYNEQFF.

The V gene is TRBV2, the J gene TRBJ2-1; D gene uncertain. Germline CDR1 reads SNHLY; CDR2 reads FYNNEI. The CDR3 totals 15 residues. The ends were cut back, 2 bases at V and 0 bases at J, with 8 bases in the middle. CDR3 coding DNA: TGTGCCAGCAGTGAATGGGATGCCTCCTACAATGAGCAGTTCTTC. Translated, it gives CASSEWDASYNEQFF.

This chain joins TRBV27 and TRBJ2-7; TRBD2 aligns across 8 bases. There are 14 residues in the CDR3. Germline V gene lookup returns CDR1 MNHEY and CDR2 SMNVEV (reference sequence). The V and J ends lost 9 bases and 2 bases, in that order; junction bases with no gene match: 9. CDR3 region: CARNQRGFPYEQYF. CDR3 DNA sequence: TGTGCCAGAAATCAGCGGGGGTTCCCCTACGAGCAGTACTTC.

The chain employs TRBV6-1 and TRBJ2-1; D uncertain. Trimming left V 8 bases short and J 0 bases short, with 11 bases between. Per germline, CDR1 MNHNS and CDR2 SASEGT. The CDR3 loop spans 14 amino acids. The CDR3 bases are TGTGCCAGCGGACGCGAACACTCCTACAATGAGCAGTTCTTC. Translated, it gives CASGREHSYNEQFF.

Written as DNA, the CDR3 is TGCAGTTCGGACAGGCACACTGAAGCTTTCTTT. Amino acid sequence: CSSDRHTEAFF. The rearrangement joins TRBV20-1 to TRBJ1-1; 7 bases fit TRBD1. Germline CDR1 reads DFQATT; CDR2 reads SNEGSKA (reference sequence). This CDR3 contains 11 residues. Trimming took 8 bases from V and 3 from J; bases not matched to a gene: 3.